This T cell receptor (beta chain) appears in the sequencing data of a study of T cell changes during pregnancy in multiple sclerosis. Germline CDR1 is SGHRS and CDR2 is YFSETQ. The CDR3 has 13 residues. V was trimmed by 1 base and J by 5 bases, leaving 9 bases between them. Only in-frame clones appear in the TCRdb table, and some are missing; sequencing was by immunoSEQ multiplex PCR. The data show approximately 100,000 clones, approximately 92% seen once. The origin of this receptor is a female donor with multiple sclerosis, enrolled in a pregnancy study. The specimen comprised peripheral blood, sampled in the first trimester of pregnancy. The genes are TRBV5-1 and TRBJ2-5; D possibly corresponds to TRBD1 (5 bases). The CDR3 sequence: CASSLQGRETQYF. The CDR3 coding sequence is TGCGCCAGCAGCTTGCAGGGCCGGGAGACCCAGTACTTC.